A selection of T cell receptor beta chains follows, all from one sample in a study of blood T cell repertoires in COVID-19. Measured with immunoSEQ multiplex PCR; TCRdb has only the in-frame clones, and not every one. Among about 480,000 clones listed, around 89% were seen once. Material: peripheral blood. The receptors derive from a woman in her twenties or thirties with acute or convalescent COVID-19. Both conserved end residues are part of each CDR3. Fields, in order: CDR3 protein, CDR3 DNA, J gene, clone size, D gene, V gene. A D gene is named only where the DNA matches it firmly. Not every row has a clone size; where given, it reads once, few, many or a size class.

CDR3: CASSYSILAGGYGYTF
DNA: TGTGCCAGCAGTTACTCGATTCTGGCAGGGGGTTATGGCTACACCTTC
J: TRBJ1-2
size: -
D: TRBD1
V: TRBV6-5

CDR3: CASSVGTGREQYF
DNA: TGTGCCAGTAGTGTCGGGACAGGGCGCGAGCAGTACTTC
J: TRBJ2-7
size: -
D: TRBD1
V: TRBV19

CDR3: CASSGRLGPQHF
DNA: TGTGCCAGCAGTGGGAGACTGGGTCCCCAGCATTTT
J: TRBJ1-5
size: -
D: -
V: TRBV5-6

CDR3: CASKTGGGNQLQHF
DNA: TGTGCCAGCAAAACAGGGGGGGGCAATCAGCTCCAGCATTTT
J: TRBJ1-5
size: -
D: TRBD1
V: TRBV2

CDR3: CASSLTTGVTEAFF
DNA: TGTGCCAGCAGCTTAACGACAGGGGTCACTGAAGCTTTCTTT
J: TRBJ1-1
size: few
D: TRBD1
V: TRBV7-3

CDR3: CASSLGGGGNTIYF
DNA: TGTGCCAGCAGCTTAGGAGGGGGCGGAAACACCATATATTTT
J: TRBJ1-3
size: -
D: TRBD1
V: TRBV7-9

CDR3: CAWSGTGVNIQYF
DNA: TGTGCCTGGAGTGGGACAGGGGTAAACATTCAGTACTTC
J: TRBJ2-4
size: -
D: TRBD1
V: TRBV30

CDR3: CASSFNDRGNEQFF
DNA: TGTGCCAGCAGCTTTAATGATAGAGGCAATGAGCAGTTCTTC
J: TRBJ2-1
size: -
D: -
V: TRBV5-6

CDR3: CASSEAPYGGTNEQFF
DNA: TGTGCCAGCAGTGAAGCGCCCTACGGGGGGACCAATGAGCAGTTCTTC
J: TRBJ2-1
size: -
D: TRBD2
V: TRBV6-1

CDR3: CASQRQGYISFEQYF
DNA: TGCGCCAGCCAGCGGCAAGGGTATATCTCCTTTGAGCAGTACTTC
J: TRBJ2-7
size: -
D: -
V: TRBV10-2

CDR3: CASTGTGWGGYTF
DNA: TGTGCCAGCACCGGGACAGGGTGGGGTGGCTACACCTTC
J: TRBJ1-2
size: -
D: TRBD1
V: TRBV6-5

CDR3: CASSFGGNQPQHF
DNA: TGTGCCAGCAGTTTTGGGGGGAATCAGCCCCAGCATTTT
J: TRBJ1-5
size: -
D: -
V: TRBV28

CDR3: CASSLGGLGNQPQHF
DNA: TGTGCCAGCAGCTTGGGGGGACTCGGCAATCAGCCCCAGCATTTT
J: TRBJ1-5
size: -
D: -
V: TRBV5-6

CDR3: CASTPRGSSPLHF
DNA: TGTGCCAGCACCCCCCGGGGAAGTTCACCCCTCCACTTT
J: TRBJ1-6
size: once
D: -
V: TRBV11-2

CDR3: CATSRGTGRGNQPQHF
DNA: TGTGCCACCAGCAGAGGGACAGGGAGAGGCAATCAGCCCCAGCATTTT
J: TRBJ1-5
size: -
D: TRBD1
V: TRBV15

CDR3: CASSHSRRDRGYGANVLTF
DNA: TGCGCCAGCAGCCATAGCCGTCGGGACAGGGGGTACGGGGCCAACGTCCTGACTTTC
J: TRBJ2-6
size: -
D: TRBD1
V: TRBV4-1

CDR3: CASSLAGFLSPGELFF
DNA: TGCGCCAGCAGCTTGGCTGGTTTTCTAAGTCCCGGGGAGCTGTTTTTT
J: TRBJ2-2
size: -
D: -
V: TRBV5-1

CDR3: CASSPETGSGANVLTF
DNA: TGCGCCAGCAGCCCAGAGACAGGGTCTGGGGCCAACGTCCTGACTTTC
J: TRBJ2-6
size: once
D: TRBD1
V: TRBV5-1

CDR3: CASRTGDTGELFF
DNA: TGTGCCAGCCGGACAGGGGATACCGGGGAGCTGTTTTTT
J: TRBJ2-2
size: -
D: TRBD1
V: TRBV5-5

CDR3: CASSQGTRTYEKLFF
DNA: TGTGCCAGCAGCCAAGGGACTCGGACCTACGAAAAACTGTTTTTT
J: TRBJ1-4
size: -
D: -
V: TRBV4-2

CDR3: CASSWGLGNEQFF
DNA: TGTGCCAGCAGCTGGGGACTTGGGAATGAGCAGTTCTTC
J: TRBJ2-1
size: -
D: -
V: TRBV5-4

CDR3: CSVEGQELYGYTF
DNA: TGCAGCGTTGAGGGACAGGAACTCTATGGCTACACCTTC
J: TRBJ1-2
size: -
D: TRBD1
V: TRBV29-1

CDR3: CASSFGTDYGYTF
DNA: TGTGCCAGCAGTTTCGGGACAGACTATGGCTACACCTTC
J: TRBJ1-2
size: -
D: TRBD1
V: TRBV12-3/TRBV12-4

CDR3: CASSYEGQGKGNEQFF
DNA: TGTGCCAGCAGTTACGAGGGACAGGGTAAGGGCAATGAGCAGTTCTTC
J: TRBJ2-1
size: -
D: TRBD1
V: TRBV6-5

CDR3: CASSLEYSQETQYF
DNA: TGTGCCAGCAGCTTAGAATACAGCCAAGAGACCCAGTACTTC
J: TRBJ2-5
size: -
D: -
V: TRBV11-2

CDR3: CASSNGQGLEKLFF
DNA: TGTGCCAGCAGTAACGGACAGGGTTTGGAAAAACTGTTTTTT
J: TRBJ1-4
size: -
D: TRBD1
V: TRBV6-6

CDR3: CASAVNTEAFF
DNA: TGTGCCAGTGCAGTGAACACTGAAGCTTTCTTT
J: TRBJ1-1
size: once
D: -
V: TRBV19

CDR3: CASSLGQGITDTQYF
DNA: TGCGCCAGCAGCTTGGGACAGGGTATCACAGATACGCAGTATTTT
J: TRBJ2-3
size: -
D: TRBD1
V: TRBV5-1

CDR3: CASSLRGGTDEQFF
DNA: TGTGCCAGCAGCTTAAGGGGGGGCACAGATGAGCAGTTCTTC
J: TRBJ2-1
size: -
D: -
V: TRBV7-3

CDR3: CASSFSGVSHPGELFF
DNA: TGTGCCAGCAGTTTTTCCGGGGTTTCTCACCCCGGGGAGCTGTTTTTT
J: TRBJ2-2
size: few
D: -
V: TRBV27

CDR3: CASSYRDRDSPLHF
DNA: TGTGCCAGCAGCTACCGGGACAGGGATTCACCCCTCCACTTT
J: TRBJ1-6
size: -
D: TRBD1
V: TRBV6-6

CDR3: CASSWGDRNTGELFF
DNA: TGTGCCAGCAGCTGGGGGGACAGGAACACCGGGGAGCTGTTTTTT
J: TRBJ2-2
size: -
D: -
V: TRBV5-4

CDR3: CASSLTRPGLAADTQYF
DNA: TGTGCCAGCAGTTTAACCAGACCGGGACTAGCAGCAGATACGCAGTATTTT
J: TRBJ2-3
size: -
D: TRBD2
V: TRBV28

CDR3: CASSDSAGGRNEQFF
DNA: TGTGCCAGCAGTGACTCTGCGGGGGGGAGGAATGAGCAGTTCTTC
J: TRBJ2-1
size: -
D: TRBD2
V: TRBV6-5

CDR3: CASSVDAGAMNTEAFF
DNA: TGTGCCAGCAGCGTAGACGCAGGGGCAATGAACACTGAAGCTTTCTTT
J: TRBJ1-1
size: -
D: -
V: TRBV9

CDR3: CSVEGGGTYNEQFF
DNA: TGCAGCGTTGAGGGGGGGGGTACCTACAATGAGCAGTTCTTC
J: TRBJ2-1
size: -
D: TRBD2
V: TRBV29-1

CDR3: CASSLAGGSFEQYF
DNA: TGTGCCAGCAGCTTAGCGGGGGGCAGTTTCGAGCAGTACTTC
J: TRBJ2-7
size: -
D: -
V: TRBV13

CDR3: CAWRPSSYNSPLHF
DNA: TGTGCCTGGAGGCCGAGCTCCTATAATTCACCCCTCCACTTT
J: TRBJ1-6
size: -
D: -
V: TRBV30

CDR3: CASSLAPGETNEKLFF
DNA: TGCGCCAGCAGCTTGGCGCCAGGGGAGACTAATGAAAAACTGTTTTTT
J: TRBJ1-4
size: -
D: -
V: TRBV5-1

CDR3: CASSPSQGPFNSPLHF
DNA: TGTGCCAGTAGCCCCTCACAGGGGCCCTTTAATTCACCCCTCCACTTT
J: TRBJ1-6
size: -
D: TRBD1
V: TRBV19